These 21 T cell receptor beta chains share one sample of origin, sequenced in a study of blood T cells in healthy people across ages (dated by TCRdb to between 2015 and 2017). The library was produced with 5' RACE. The run used an Illumina HiSeq 2500. A second PCR of about 6 to 11 cycles was run with a J-beta primer mix and a sample-barcoded 5' primer. TCRdb reprocessing: public reads trimmed at Q25 with fastp, clones called with MiXCR, in-frame beta chains kept. Each CDR3 protein appears once, grouped with its most common genes and DNA. The sample yields 650,000 to 1,000,000 distinct CDR3 sequences; around 36% were counted once. 13% of the sample rests with the top ten. The sequenced material came from blood. The receptors here all came from a young man in good health.

V usage is TRBV20-1 and J usage is TRBJ1-6, with D tentatively TRBD1 (6 bases). Germline V lookup: CDR1 DFQATT, CDR2 SNEGSKA (reference sequence). This CDR3 spans 15 amino acids. V was trimmed by 3 bases and J by 5 bases, leaving 14 bases between them. DNA of the CDR3: TGCAGTGCTAGTTGGCGGGGGCAGCATAATTCACCCCTCCACTTT. It specifies CSASWRGQHNSPLHF.

The chain is built from TRBV7-3 and TRBJ2-2; 9 positions match TRBD2. CDR1 and CDR2 (germline): SGHTA, FQGTGA. This CDR3 spans 13 amino acids. The trim removed 5 bases at V and 7 bases at J, leaving 2 bases unmatched. CDR3 DNA: TGTGCCAGCAGCCAGACTAGCGGCGGGGAGCTGTTTTTT. It codes for CASSQTSGGELFF. Full variable domain (remainder filled in from reference TRBV7-3 and TRBJ2-2): GAGVSQTPSNKVTEKGKYVELRCDPISGHTALYWYRQSLGQGPEFLIYFQGTGAADDSGLPNDRFFAVRPEGSVSTLKIQRTERGDSAVYLCASSQTSGGELFFGEGSRLTVL.

This clonotype was picked up a small number of times. The genes are TRBV10-3 and TRBJ2-3; possibly TRBD1 for D (5 bases). The CDR3 spans 14 residues. Germline V gene lookup returns CDR1 ENHRY and CDR2 SYGVKD. Between the trimmed V and J ends, which lost 5 bases and 6 bases, there was a span of 15 bases. CDR3 sequence: CAISNTPGSDTQYF. The CDR3, as DNA: TGTGCCATCAGTAACACGCCAGGGTCTGATACGCAGTATTTT.

This clonotype has ten or more counts. The chain uses TRBV20-1 and TRBJ2-7; D is unresolved. Germline CDR1 is DFQATT and CDR2 is SNEGSKA (reference sequence). Trimming removed 2 bases at V and 5 bases at J, with 10 bases between. The CDR3 is made up of 12 amino acids. This CDR3 reads CSARWGRDEQYF. The CDR3, as DNA: TGCAGTGCTAGATGGGGTCGGGACGAGCAGTACTTC.

The V gene is TRBV12-3 or TRBV12-4, the J gene TRBJ1-1, with 9 bases fitting TRBD1. The V segment lost 4 bases and the J segment 4 bases; nucleotides outside the gene matches: 10. CDR3 size: 16 residues. CDR3 sequence: CASSSYTGGEGTEAFF. CDR3 nucleotides: TGTGCCAGCAGTTCCTACACAGGGGGCGAGGGCACTGAAGCTTTCTTT.

The CDR3 is CASSLSEELFF. The DNA for the CDR3 is TGTGCCAGCAGTTTATCCGAGGAGCTGTTTTTT. The rearrangement uses TRBV12-3 or TRBV12-4 and TRBJ2-2; D uncertain. The V end lost 2 bases, the J end lost 10 bases, and 5 bases lay between the germline ends. The CDR3 is 11 amino acids.

This clonotype was found a few times. The genes are TRBV4-1 and TRBJ2-1, with D maybe TRBD2 (6 bases). Trimming took off 0 bases at V and 3 bases at J, with 12 bases between the two ends. The CDR3 sequence is 16 residues long. Germline values: CDR1 MGHRA, CDR2 YSYEKL. Here the CDR3 reads CASSQEEGPIYNEQFF. For the CDR3, the DNA is TGCGCCAGCAGCCAAGAGGAGGGGCCAATCTACAATGAGCAGTTCTTC.

The V gene is TRBV29-1, the J gene TRBJ2-2, with D possibly matching TRBD2 (6 bases). Per the germline V gene, CDR1 is SQVTM and CDR2 is ANQGSEA. V was shortened by 5 bases and J by 5 bases, with 9 bases between the two germline ends. The CDR3 has 12 residues. The CDR3 DNA reads as TGCAGCGTTATGGCGGGGACCGGGGAGCTGTTTTTT. Its translation is CSVMAGTGELFF.

This clonotype was observed a few times. The rearrangement joins TRBV12-3 or TRBV12-4 to TRBJ1-4, with no clear D. Trimming left V 3 bases short and J 1 base short, with 6 bases between. The CDR3 length is 14 residues. The CDR3 region is CASSFGETNEKLFF. The CDR3 bases are TGTGCCAGCAGTTTTGGTGAAACTAATGAAAAACTGTTTTTT.

This clonotype was seen more than once but under ten times. The V and J genes are TRBV27 and TRBJ2-1; TRBD1 matches 9 bases. The CDR3 is made up of 14 amino acids. Per germline, CDR1 MNHEY and CDR2 SMNVEV (reference sequence). V was pared by 6 bases and J by 10 bases, with 10 bases of the junction left unmatched. This CDR3 reads CASSLRDRDYEQFF. CDR3 bases: TGTGCCAGCAGCTTGCGGGACAGGGACTACGAGCAGTTCTTC.

This clonotype showed up just a few times. In nucleotides, the CDR3 is TGTGCCATCACAAACGGCCAGAACACTGAAGCTTTCTTT. Translating gives CAITNGQNTEAFF. The chain links TRBV10-3 to TRBJ1-1; no reliable D call. Trimming shortened V by 7 bases and J by 1 base, and 10 bases separated the two germline ends. The length of the CDR3 is 13 residues. Germline V CDR1 and CDR2: ENHRY, SYGVKD.

Worth noting for this clonotype: A much larger clone lies a single base off, so this may be a read error. The CDR3 does not close with the conserved phenylalanine or tryptophan, likely indicating a read error. This chain connects TRBV28 to TRBJ2-4; a weak D match, TRBD1 (6 bases). The CDR3 is 15 amino acids. V lost 5 bases to trimming and J lost 2 bases, with 13 bases between them. Germline lookup yields CDR1 MDHEN and CDR2 SYDVKM. This chain's CDR3 is CASSGITGTKNIQYI. DNA of the CDR3: TGTGCCAGCAGTGGAATAACAGGGACCAAAAACATTCAGTACATC.

The chain has TRBV12-3 or TRBV12-4 and TRBJ2-1; 8 bases match TRBD1. The DNA end is more similar to TRBJ2-7, so the J call may be wrong. CDR3 length: 15 amino acids. The CDR3 sequence: CASSRTGIIYNEQYF. The DNA of the CDR3 is TGTGCCAGCAGTCGGACAGGGATTATCTACAATGAGCAGTACTTC.

The chain has TRBV12-3 or TRBV12-4 and TRBJ1-6; D is perhaps TRBD1 (5 bases). This CDR3 has 14 amino acids. Trimming shortened V by 5 bases and J by 7 bases, and 12 bases separated the two germline ends. CDR3 region: CASSLTGGNSPLHF. The DNA of the CDR3 is TGTGCCAGCAGTCTCACAGGTGGGAATTCACCCCTCCACTTT.

The V gene is TRBV2, the J gene TRBJ1-5; TRBD1 might be the D (5 bases). Deletions cut 4 bases from V and 1 base from J, with 11 bases between. Germline CDR1 SNHLY, CDR2 FYNNEI. The CDR3 extends over 15 amino acids. The CDR3 region is CASSARGASNQPQHF. The CDR3 DNA follows: TGTGCCAGCAGTGCCCGCGGGGCAAGCAATCAGCCCCAGCATTTT.

This clonotype showed up many times. The gene calls are TRBV20-1 and TRBJ1-2, with D hard to call. There are 11 residues in the CDR3. V was clipped by 5 bases and J by 5 bases, with 9 bases between them. Germline V CDR1 and CDR2: DFQATT, SNEGSKA (reference sequence). CDR3 loop: CSALTEYGYTF. The CDR3 region has the DNA TGCAGTGCTCTGACTGAATATGGCTACACCTTC.

The rearrangement links TRBV5-1 to TRBJ2-2; 9 bases are a match to TRBD1. V was clipped by 4 bases and J by 3 bases; unmatched bases: 13. This CDR3 is 18 amino acids long. Germline values: CDR1 SGHRS, CDR2 YFSETQ. The CDR3 sequence: CASSLWAGTGSDTGELFF. CDR3 DNA: TGCGCCAGCAGCCTGTGGGCCGGGACAGGGTCAGACACCGGGGAGCTGTTTTTT.

The V and J genes are TRBV7-9 and TRBJ1-2; the D gene is possibly TRBD1 (5 bases). Looked up from germline, CDR1 is SEHNR and CDR2 is FQNEAQ (reference sequence). V was cut by 3 bases and J by 0 bases, with 14 bases left in between. CDR3 size: 16 residues. CDR3 loop: CASSFQGNRANYGYTF. DNA for the CDR3: TGTGCCAGCAGCTTTCAGGGCAATAGAGCTAACTATGGCTACACCTTC.

The chain has TRBV5-1 and TRBJ1-2; TRBD1 matches at 8 bases. V was clipped by 2 bases and J by 4 bases; unmatched bases: 4. Germline-derived CDR1 and CDR2 are SGHRS and YFSETQ. The CDR3 has 14 residues. CDR3 sequence: CASSLNTGGYGYTF. CDR3 nucleotides: TGCGCCAGCAGCTTAAACACAGGGGGCTATGGCTACACCTTC.

This clonotype showed up many times. The chain recombines TRBV20-1 with TRBJ2-3, with D possibly being TRBD2 (7 bases). The V end was cut by 6 bases, the J end by 5 bases, with 24 bases between. The CDR3 consists of 16 residues. Per the germline V gene, CDR1 is DFQATT and CDR2 is SNEGSKA (reference sequence). The CDR3 spells CSAITSLGGAIDTQYF. CDR3 coding DNA: TGCAGTGCCATTACTTCGTTGGGGGGGGCCATAGATACGCAGTATTTT.

The V and J genes are TRBV5-1 and TRBJ2-1; 8 bases agree with TRBD1. CDR3 length equals 16 residues. With V trimmed by 1 base and J by 3 bases, 6 bases remained unmatched. Per the germline V gene, CDR1 is SGHRS and CDR2 is YFSETQ. This CDR3 reads CASSLRRTGSYNEQFF. In nucleotides, the CDR3 is TGCGCCAGCAGCTTGCGTAGGACAGGGAGCTACAATGAGCAGTTCTTC.